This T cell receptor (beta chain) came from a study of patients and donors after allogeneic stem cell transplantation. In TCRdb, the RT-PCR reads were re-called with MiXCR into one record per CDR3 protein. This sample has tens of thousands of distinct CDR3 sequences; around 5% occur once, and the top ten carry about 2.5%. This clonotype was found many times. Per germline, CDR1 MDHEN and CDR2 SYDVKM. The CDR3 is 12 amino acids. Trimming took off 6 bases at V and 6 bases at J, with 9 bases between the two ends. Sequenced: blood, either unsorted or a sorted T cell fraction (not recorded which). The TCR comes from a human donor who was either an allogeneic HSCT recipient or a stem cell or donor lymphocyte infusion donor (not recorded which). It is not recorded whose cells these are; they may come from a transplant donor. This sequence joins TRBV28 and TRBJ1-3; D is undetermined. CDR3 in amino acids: CASSRGTNTIYF. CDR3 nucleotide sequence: TGTGCCAGCAGCCGGGGTACAAACACCATATATTTT.